This T cell receptor (beta chain) emerged from a study of cytomegalovirus exposure and HLA in healthy donors. Researchers ran the PCR with 60 Vbeta and 13 Jbeta primers. The method was immunoSEQ multiplex PCR; TCRdb's version includes in-frame clones alone and lacks a portion of them. The table has 150,000 to 180,000 clones, 65% to 75% seen once. The CDR3 loop spans 13 amino acids. V was cut by 5 bases and J by 1 base, with 8 bases left in between. The germline V gene has CDR1 SGHTA and CDR2 FQGNSA. The sequencing sample was made of PBMCs. The gene calls are TRBV7-2 and TRBJ2-5, with D unresolved. This clonotype originated in a man aged 25-45 years in good health and CMV-seronegative. CDR3 nucleotides: TGTGCCAGCAGCCCGTCCTCCCAAGAGACCCAGTACTTC. Translation gives CASSPSSQETQYF.